This T cell receptor beta chain was sequenced in a study of breast tumors, draining lymph nodes, adjacent tissues. Breast cancer patients provided tissue from their axillary draining lymph nodes. Note on this clonotype: The antigen remains unidentified.

TCRdb analysed the multiplex PCR reads with MiXCR anew, one entry per CDR3 protein. The sample shows around 140,000 distinct CDR3 sequences, under 25% of them seen only once. Germline CDR1 MNHEY, CDR2 SVGEGT. The CDR3 length is 13 residues. Trimming left V 5 bases short and J 2 bases short, with 8 bases between. Study outcomes and limitations: Luminal-like breast cancer showed significantly greater tumor-nontumor repertoire similarity than basal-like breast cancer did. Compared with lymph nodes, tumors were less diverse; compared with nontumor tissue, more. Data fit most tumor T cells coming from lymph node, expanding in tumor.

V is TRBV6-2 or TRBV6-3 and J is TRBJ2-3; D is uncertain. The source material was axillary lymph node tissue. This sequence originates from a female donor with breast cancer. Some clones in this sample may be carry-over from other donors' samples. This chain's CDR3 is CASSRFSTDTQYF. The CDR3 DNA reads TGTGCCAGCAGTCGTTTTTCCACAGATACGCAGTATTTT.